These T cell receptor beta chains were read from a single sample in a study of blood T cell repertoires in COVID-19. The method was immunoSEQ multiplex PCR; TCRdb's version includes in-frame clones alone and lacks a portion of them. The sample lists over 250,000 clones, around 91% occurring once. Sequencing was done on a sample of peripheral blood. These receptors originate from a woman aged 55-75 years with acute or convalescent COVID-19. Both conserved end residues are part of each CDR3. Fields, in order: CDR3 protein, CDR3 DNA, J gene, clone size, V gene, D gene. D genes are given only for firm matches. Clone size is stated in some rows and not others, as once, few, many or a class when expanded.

CASSLVGAVSYEQYF,TGTGCCAGCAGTTTGGTAGGGGCAGTCTCCTACGAGCAGTACTTC,TRBJ2-7,-,TRBV6-2/TRBV6-3,-
CASSIEGTSEQYF,TGTGCCAGTAGTATAGAGGGGACAAGTGAGCAGTACTTC,TRBJ2-7,-,TRBV19,-
CASSPGRGAGSYEQYF,TGTGCCAGCAGCCCCGGGCGGGGGGCTGGCTCCTACGAGCAGTACTTC,TRBJ2-7,-,TRBV9,TRBD2
CASSLGGGPYNEQFF,TGTGCCAGCAGCTTAGGAGGAGGGCCCTACAATGAGCAGTTCTTC,TRBJ2-1,-,TRBV7-2,-
CASSWGLKETQYF,TGTGCCAGCAGTTGGGGACTAAAAGAGACCCAGTACTTC,TRBJ2-5,-,TRBV6-2/TRBV6-3,TRBD2
CASTQRTGSGNTIYF,TGTGCCAGCACCCAAAGGACAGGGTCCGGAAACACCATATATTTT,TRBJ1-3,-,TRBV2,TRBD1
CASSSSSLYEQYF,TGTGCCAGCAGCTCCTCGAGTCTCTACGAGCAGTACTTC,TRBJ2-7,-,TRBV11-2,-
CASSFGGRSTGELFF,TGTGCCAGCAGTTTCGGCGGGAGAAGCACCGGGGAGCTGTTTTTT,TRBJ2-2,-,TRBV28,TRBD2
CASSYGTSGRVYEQYF,TGTGCCAGCAGTTACGGGACTAGCGGGAGAGTATACGAGCAGTACTTC,TRBJ2-7,-,TRBV6-2/TRBV6-3,TRBD2
CAISGDRSGGYTF,TGTGCCATCAGTGGGGACAGATCCGGTGGCTACACCTTC,TRBJ1-2,-,TRBV10-3,TRBD1
CASSSLRTGSTNYGYTF,TGTGCCAGCTCATCACTCCGGACAGGGAGCACTAACTATGGCTACACCTTC,TRBJ1-2,-,TRBV18,TRBD1
CSASGGFGLAETNTQYF,TGCAGTGCTAGTGGGGGGTTTGGACTAGCGGAAACTAATACGCAGTATTTT,TRBJ2-3,-,TRBV20-1,TRBD2
CASSITQGPYEQYF,TGCGCCAGCAGCATTACACAGGGGCCCTACGAGCAGTACTTC,TRBJ2-7,-,TRBV5-1,TRBD1
CASSGSYGQGEKKLFF,TGTGCCAGCAGCGGCTCGTACGGACAGGGGGAGAAAAAACTGTTTTTT,TRBJ1-4,-,TRBV9,TRBD1
CASTRRQGAGEQYF,TGTGCCAGCACCCGTCGACAGGGGGCTGGCGAGCAGTACTTC,TRBJ2-7,many,TRBV5-4,TRBD1
CASTVSYNSPLHF,TGTGCCAGTACAGTCTCCTATAATTCACCCCTCCACTTT,TRBJ1-6,-,TRBV12-3/TRBV12-4,-
CASRDTGLIATNEKLFF,TGTGCCAGCAGGGACACAGGGTTAATTGCAACTAATGAAAAACTGTTTTTT,TRBJ1-4,-,TRBV3-1/TRBV3-2,-
CASRREVNQPQHF,TGTGCCAGCAGAAGGGAGGTCAATCAGCCCCAGCATTTT,TRBJ1-5,-,TRBV6-5,-
CASSLSGNYEQYF,TGCGCCAGCAGCCTTAGCGGAAACTACGAGCAGTACTTC,TRBJ2-7,-,TRBV5-1,-
CASSDLPQHF,TGCGCCAGCAGTGACCTGCCCCAGCATTTT,TRBJ1-5,-,TRBV10-1,-
CASSLRPLAGGSNNEQFF,TGTGCCAGCAGCTTAAGGCCTCTAGCGGGGGGTTCTAACAATGAGCAGTTCTTC,TRBJ2-1,-,TRBV7-3,TRBD2
CASSGASAYNEQFF,TGTGCCAGCAGCGGGGCTAGCGCATACAATGAGCAGTTCTTC,TRBJ2-1,-,TRBV9,-
CATSILTGPGYGYTF,TGTGCCACCAGCATCTTGACAGGTCCCGGCTATGGCTACACCTTC,TRBJ1-2,-,TRBV15,-
CASTFRGRGSYGYTF,TGTGCCAGCACCTTCCGTGGCCGAGGTTCCTATGGCTACACCTTC,TRBJ1-2,-,TRBV28,-
CASSELGTSGDTQYF,TGCGCCAGCAGCGAGCTGGGGACTAGCGGGGATACGCAGTATTTT,TRBJ2-3,-,TRBV5-1,TRBD2
CASSVGLATNTGELFF,TGTGCCAGCAGCGTAGGACTAGCGACGAACACCGGGGAGCTGTTTTTT,TRBJ2-2,once,TRBV9,TRBD2
CSVSWRSEQFF,TGCAGCGTTAGCTGGCGGTCTGAGCAGTTCTTC,TRBJ2-1,-,TRBV29-1,-
CAWKQRRGEQFF,TGTGCCTGGAAACAACGCAGGGGTGAGCAGTTCTTC,TRBJ2-1,few,TRBV30,-
CASSPMPTDSYNSPLHF,TGCGCCAGCAGCCCGATGCCTACGGACAGCTATAATTCACCCCTCCACTTT,TRBJ1-6,-,TRBV5-1,-
CASRYGGASTDTQYF,TGCGCCAGCAGATACGGGGGGGCTAGCACAGATACGCAGTATTTT,TRBJ2-3,-,TRBV5-1,TRBD2